This T cell receptor beta chain was profiled in a study of CD8+CD57+ T cells in acquired aplastic anemia. Overall study: CD4+ and CD8+ cells, once sorted, gave DNA averaging about 3 ug. Study observations and caveats: Significant differences in CD8+ Simpson's diversity were not observed between patients and controls.

Patients chosen for sequencing had CD8+CD57+ cells that had expanded, as shown by flow cytometry. CDR3 size: 11 residues. Germline V gives CDR1 SEHNR, CDR2 FQNEAQ (reference sequence). V was trimmed by 7 bases and J by 10 bases, leaving 13 bases between them. This clonotype was observed a few times. What it binds is not known. Profiles of TCR beta VDJ and CDR3 were generated from a genomic DNA template. Each CDR3 protein is one row after TCRdb ran MiXCR on the reads. The sample lists tens of thousands of distinct CDR3 sequences; 70% were seen once. The sample consisted of sorted CD4+, CD8+, or CD8+CD57+ T cells (not recorded which) from PBMCs. The source is a human donor with aplastic anemia. The V gene is TRBV7-9, the J gene TRBJ2-5; D not certain. This CDR3 is CASTSQVGQYF. DNA of the CDR3: TGTGCCAGCACCTCCCAAGTTGGCCAGTACTTC.